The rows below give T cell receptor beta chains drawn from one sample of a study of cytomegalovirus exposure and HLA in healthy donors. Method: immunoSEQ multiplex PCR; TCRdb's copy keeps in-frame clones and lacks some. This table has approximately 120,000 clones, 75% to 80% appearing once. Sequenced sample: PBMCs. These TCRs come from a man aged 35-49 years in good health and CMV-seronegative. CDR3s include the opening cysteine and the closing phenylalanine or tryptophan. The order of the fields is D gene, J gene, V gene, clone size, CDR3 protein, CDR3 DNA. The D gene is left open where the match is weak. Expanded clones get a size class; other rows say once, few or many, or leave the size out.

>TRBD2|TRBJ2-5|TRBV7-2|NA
CASSLGLAGRGETQYF
TGTGCCAGCAGCTTAGGACTAGCGGGGCGGGGTGAGACCCAGTACTTC
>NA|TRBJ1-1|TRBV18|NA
CASSPSGNTEAFF
TGTGCCAGCTCACCTTCCGGGAACACTGAAGCTTTCTTT
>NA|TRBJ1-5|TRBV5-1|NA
CASSFGGNQPQHF
TGCGCCAGCAGCTTCGGGGGGAATCAGCCCCAGCATTTT
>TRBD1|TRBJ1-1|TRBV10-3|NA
CAISEPGQGRTEAFF
TGTGCCATCAGTGAGCCTGGACAGGGCCGCACTGAAGCTTTCTTT
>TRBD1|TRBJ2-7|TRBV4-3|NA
CASSLWWGQGLPYEQYF
TGCGCCAGCAGCCTATGGTGGGGACAGGGTTTGCCCTACGAGCAGTACTTC
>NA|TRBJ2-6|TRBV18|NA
CASSPNREPSTGANVLTF
TGTGCCAGCTCTCCTAACCGGGAGCCCTCTACTGGGGCCAACGTCCTGACTTTC
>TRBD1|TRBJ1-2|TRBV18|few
CASSPWGQGGYGYTF
TGTGCCAGCTCACCATGGGGACAGGGGGGCTATGGCTACACCTTC
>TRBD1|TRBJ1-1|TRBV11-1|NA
CASSRDRATEAFF
TGTGCCAGCAGCCGCGACAGGGCCACTGAAGCTTTCTTT
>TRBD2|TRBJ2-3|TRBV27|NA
CASSRRSGDTDTQYF
TGTGCCAGCAGCCGCCGTAGCGGGGACACAGATACGCAGTATTTT
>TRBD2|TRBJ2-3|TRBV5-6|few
CASSLGASGGLTDTQYF
TGTGCCAGCAGCTTGGGGGCTAGCGGGGGCCTCACAGATACGCAGTATTTT
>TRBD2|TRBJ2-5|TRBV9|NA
CASSVASGGEETQYF
TGTGCCAGCAGCGTAGCTAGCGGGGGGGAAGAGACCCAGTACTTC
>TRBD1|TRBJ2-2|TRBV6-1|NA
CASSRQGANTGELFF
TGTGCCAGCAGCCGACAGGGGGCGAACACCGGGGAGCTGTTTTTT
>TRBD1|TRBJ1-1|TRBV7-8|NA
CASSNRGKDTEAFF
TGTGCCAGCAGCAACAGGGGCAAGGACACTGAAGCTTTCTTT
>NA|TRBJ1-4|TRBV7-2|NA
CASSLVQGYEKLFF
TGTGCCAGCAGCTTAGTGCAGGGGTATGAAAAACTGTTTTTT
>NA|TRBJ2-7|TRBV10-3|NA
CASNQGGYSYEQYF
TGTGCCTCCAACCAAGGAGGGTATTCCTACGAGCAGTACTTC
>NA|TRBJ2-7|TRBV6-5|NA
CASSPSYRAPHEQYF
TGTGCCAGCAGTCCTTCCTACAGGGCCCCCCACGAGCAGTACTTC
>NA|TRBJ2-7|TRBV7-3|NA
CASSLVLGVSPNPYEQYF
TGTGCCAGCAGCTTAGTACTGGGAGTAAGCCCTAACCCCTACGAGCAGTACTTC
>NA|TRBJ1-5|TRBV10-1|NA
CAGRNGRLSCSNQPQHF
TGCGCCGGACGAAACGGGAGGCTAAGTTGTAGCAATCAGCCCCAGCATTTT
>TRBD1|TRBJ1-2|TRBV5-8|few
CASSPQDRQNYGYTF
TGTGCCAGCAGCCCGCAGGACAGGCAAAACTATGGCTACACCTTC
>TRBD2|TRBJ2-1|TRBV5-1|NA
CASSPTPSGPYEQFF
TGCGCCAGCAGCCCTACTCCTAGCGGACCATATGAGCAGTTCTTC
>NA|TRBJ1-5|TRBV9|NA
CASSVDGTTSQPQHF
TGTGCCAGCAGCGTAGACGGGACTACGTCTCAGCCCCAGCATTTT
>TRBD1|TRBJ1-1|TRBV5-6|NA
CASSPQGGTEAFF
TGTGCCAGCAGCCCCCAGGGGGGCACTGAAGCTTTCTTT
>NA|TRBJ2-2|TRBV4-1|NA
CASSQDHRTGELFF
TGCGCCAGCAGCCAAGATCACAGGACCGGGGAGCTGTTTTTT
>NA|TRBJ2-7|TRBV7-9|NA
CSSSSRDSSYEQYF
TGTTCCAGCAGCTCGAGAGACAGTTCCTACGAGCAGTACTTC
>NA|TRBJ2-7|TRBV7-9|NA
CASSPDVPPGHLTYEQYF
TGTGCCAGCAGCCCAGACGTTCCCCCGGGACATCTGACCTACGAGCAGTACTTC
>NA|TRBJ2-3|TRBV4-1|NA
CASSQEPGARPDTQYF
TGCGCCAGCAGCCAAGAACCGGGAGCCAGGCCAGATACGCAGTATTTT
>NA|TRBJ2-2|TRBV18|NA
CASSPPKRPGDTGELFF
TGTGCCAGCTCACCACCGAAGAGGCCAGGGGACACCGGGGAGCTGTTTTTT
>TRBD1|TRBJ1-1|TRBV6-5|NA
CASSSQGATEAFF
TGTGCCAGCAGTTCCCAGGGGGCGACTGAAGCTTTCTTT
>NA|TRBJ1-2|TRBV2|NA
CASSRGLISTF
TGTGCCAGCAGTCGCGGGCTGATCTCCACCTTC
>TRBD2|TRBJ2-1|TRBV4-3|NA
CASSQVLRGAGITYNEQFF
TGCGCCAGCAGCCAAGTCCTCCGAGGAGCGGGGATTACCTACAATGAGCAGTTCTTC
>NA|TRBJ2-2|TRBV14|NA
CASSQGRLNTGELFF
TGTGCCAGCAGCCAAGGCAGATTGAACACCGGGGAGCTGTTTTTT
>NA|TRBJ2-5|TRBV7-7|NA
CASSLRSELQETQYF
TGTGCCAGCAGCTTAAGGAGCGAACTCCAAGAGACCCAGTACTTC
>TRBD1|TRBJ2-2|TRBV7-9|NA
CASSAPGTGNTGELFF
TGTGCCAGCAGCGCTCCCGGGACAGGGAACACCGGGGAGCTGTTTTTT
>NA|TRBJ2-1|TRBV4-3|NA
CASSQGANLNNEQFF
TGCGCCAGCAGCCAAGGGGCAAACCTGAACAATGAGCAGTTCTTC
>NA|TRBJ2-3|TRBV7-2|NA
CASSLAGSDTQYF
TGTGCCAGCAGCTTAGCGGGCTCCGATACGCAGTATTTT
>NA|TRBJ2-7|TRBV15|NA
CATSRGQGWMREQYF
TGTGCCACCAGCAGAGGCCAGGGTTGGATGAGAGAGCAGTACTTC
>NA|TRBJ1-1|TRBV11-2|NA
CASSLDVGLAARGTEAFF
TGTGCCAGCAGCTTAGACGTGGGGTTGGCCGCGAGAGGGACTGAAGCTTTCTTT
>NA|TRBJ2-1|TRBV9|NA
CASSVTGSYNEQFF
TGTGCCAGCAGCGTAACAGGATCTTACAATGAGCAGTTCTTC
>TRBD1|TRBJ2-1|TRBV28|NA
CASSLGQGRSNEQFF
TGTGCCAGCAGTTTGGGACAGGGCAGATCGAATGAGCAGTTCTTC
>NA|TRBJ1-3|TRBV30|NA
CAWSAGGSAGNTIYF
TGTGCCTGGAGTGCGGGAGGGAGTGCTGGAAACACCATATATTTT
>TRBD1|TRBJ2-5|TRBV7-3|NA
CASSLTGTGGETQYF
TGTGCCAGCAGCTTAACGGGGACAGGGGGGGAGACCCAGTACTTC
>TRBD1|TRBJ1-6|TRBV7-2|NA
CASSSSRDSLGRYSPLHF
TGTGCCAGCAGTTCGTCCCGGGACAGTTTGGGAAGATATTCACCCCTCCACTTT
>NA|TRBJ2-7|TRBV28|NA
CASSLPGQLSYEQYF
TGTGCCAGCAGTTTGCCCGGACAGCTCTCCTACGAGCAGTACTTC
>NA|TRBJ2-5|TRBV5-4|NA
CASSSTSMETQYF
TGTGCCAGCAGCTCAACTAGCATGGAGACCCAGTACTTC
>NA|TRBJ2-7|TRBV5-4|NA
CASSFRQRLDEQYF
TGTGCCAGCAGCTTCCGACAGAGGTTAGACGAGCAGTACTTC
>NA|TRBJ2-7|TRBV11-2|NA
CASSSGTRGEKEQYF
TGTGCCAGCAGCTCAGGGACCCGCGGGGAGAAAGAGCAGTACTTC
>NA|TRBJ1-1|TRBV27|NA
CASSSRAGDTEAFF
TGTGCCAGCAGTTCCAGGGCGGGGGACACTGAAGCTTTCTTT
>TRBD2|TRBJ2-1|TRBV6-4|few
CASSDSGGAYNEQFF
TGTGCCAGCAGTGACAGCGGGGGCGCCTACAATGAGCAGTTCTTC
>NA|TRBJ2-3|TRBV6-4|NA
CASSNSGYARTQYF
TGTGCCAGCAGTAACTCGGGTTACGCTAGGACTCAGTATTTT
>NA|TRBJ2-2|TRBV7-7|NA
CASRPTESSNTGELFF
TGTGCTAGCAGACCTACAGAGTCTTCGAACACCGGGGAGCTGTTTTTT
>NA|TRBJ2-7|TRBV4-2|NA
CASSQDRLSAEQYF
TGTGCCAGCAGCCAAGACAGGTTATCGGCCGAGCAGTACTTC
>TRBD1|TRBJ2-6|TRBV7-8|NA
CANSLYGQGASGANVLTF
TGTGCCAACAGCTTATATGGTCAGGGGGCGAGTGGGGCCAACGTCCTGACTTTC